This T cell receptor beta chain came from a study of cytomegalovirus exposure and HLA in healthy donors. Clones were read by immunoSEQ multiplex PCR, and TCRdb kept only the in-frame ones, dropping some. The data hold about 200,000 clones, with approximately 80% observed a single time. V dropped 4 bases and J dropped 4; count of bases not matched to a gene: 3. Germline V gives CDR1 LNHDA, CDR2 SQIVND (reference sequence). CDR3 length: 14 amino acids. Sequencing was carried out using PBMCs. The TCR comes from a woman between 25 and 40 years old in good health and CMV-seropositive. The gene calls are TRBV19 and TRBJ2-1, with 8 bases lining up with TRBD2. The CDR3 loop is CASSTGGSYNEQFF. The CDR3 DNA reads TGTGCCAGTAGTACGGGAGGGTCGTACAATGAGCAGTTCTTC.